Listed below are T cell receptor beta chains from one sample, sequenced in a study of graft-versus-host responses after intestinal transplantation. The method was immunoSEQ multiplex PCR; TCRdb's version includes in-frame clones alone and lacks a portion of them. The sample carries 12,000 to 15,000 clones, over 85% recorded once. The source material was PBMCs, sampled 9 days after transplant. These receptors originate from a human patient who received an intestinal transplant, so some T cells may come from the graft donor. The CDR3 runs from the conserved cysteine through the conserved F or W. Fields, in order: D gene, clone size, V gene, J gene, CDR3 protein, CDR3 DNA. A D gene is named only where the DNA matches it firmly. A row's size may be missing; if present it is once, few, many or a size class.

d_call: -
clone_size: -
v_call: TRBV2
j_call: TRBJ2-7
cdr3_aa: CASTARRQDSYEQYF
cdr3_nt: TGTGCCAGCACCGCTAGGAGACAGGACTCCTACGAGCAGTACTTC

d_call: TRBD1
clone_size: -
v_call: TRBV19
j_call: TRBJ2-1
cdr3_aa: CASSPGQGSEQFF
cdr3_nt: TGTGCCAGTAGTCCGGGACAGGGGTCGGAGCAGTTCTTC

d_call: -
clone_size: -
v_call: TRBV6-1
j_call: TRBJ2-7
cdr3_aa: CASSERGSYEQYF
cdr3_nt: TGTGCCAGCAGTGAGAGGGGGTCGTACGAGCAGTACTTC

d_call: -
clone_size: -
v_call: TRBV28
j_call: TRBJ1-1
cdr3_aa: CASNPRGNTEAFF
cdr3_nt: TGTGCCAGCAATCCACGGGGGAACACTGAAGCTTTCTTT

d_call: -
clone_size: -
v_call: TRBV7-8
j_call: TRBJ2-7
cdr3_aa: CASSLEVARYEQYF
cdr3_nt: TGTGCCAGCAGCTTAGAGGTGGCTCGCTACGAGCAGTACTTC

d_call: TRBD2
clone_size: -
v_call: TRBV19
j_call: TRBJ2-7
cdr3_aa: CATSGRGSYEQYF
cdr3_nt: TGTGCCACTAGCGGGAGGGGTTCCTACGAGCAGTACTTC

d_call: TRBD2
clone_size: -
v_call: TRBV5-4
j_call: TRBJ2-3
cdr3_aa: CASSGGFAGGTTDTQYF
cdr3_nt: TGTGCCAGCAGCGGGGGATTTGCGGGAGGAACCACAGATACGCAGTATTTT

d_call: -
clone_size: -
v_call: TRBV19
j_call: TRBJ2-3
cdr3_aa: CASRGGGDTQYF
cdr3_nt: TGTGCCAGTAGGGGAGGGGGGGATACGCAGTATTTT

d_call: -
clone_size: -
v_call: TRBV29-1
j_call: TRBJ1-1
cdr3_aa: CSVDGRVEAFF
cdr3_nt: TGCAGCGTTGATGGCAGGGTCGAAGCTTTCTTT

d_call: TRBD2
clone_size: -
v_call: TRBV28
j_call: TRBJ2-3
cdr3_aa: CASSLLAGTDTQYF
cdr3_nt: TGTGCCAGCAGTTTACTAGCGGGCACAGATACGCAGTATTTT

d_call: -
clone_size: -
v_call: TRBV7-9
j_call: TRBJ2-1
cdr3_aa: CASLGPQENEQFF
cdr3_nt: TGTGCCAGCTTGGGACCGCAGGAAAATGAGCAGTTCTTC

d_call: -
clone_size: -
v_call: TRBV7-8
j_call: TRBJ2-7
cdr3_aa: CASSIPETARTLSSYEQYF
cdr3_nt: TGTGCCAGCAGCATACCAGAGACGGCTAGGACCCTAAGCTCCTACGAGCAGTACTTC

d_call: -
clone_size: -
v_call: TRBV5-4
j_call: TRBJ2-1
cdr3_aa: CASSRNNEQFF
cdr3_nt: TGTGCCAGCAGCCGTAACAATGAGCAGTTCTTC

d_call: -
clone_size: -
v_call: TRBV7-9
j_call: TRBJ2-1
cdr3_aa: CASSTVNNEQFF
cdr3_nt: TGTGCCAGCAGCACGGTAAACAATGAGCAGTTCTTC

d_call: TRBD2
clone_size: -
v_call: TRBV19
j_call: TRBJ2-7
cdr3_aa: CASSIRILAGGGGGREQYF
cdr3_nt: TGTGCCAGTAGCATAAGGATTCTAGCGGGAGGCGGGGGAGGTCGTGAGCAGTACTTC

d_call: -
clone_size: -
v_call: TRBV27
j_call: TRBJ2-1
cdr3_aa: CASSLFRVSYNEQFF
cdr3_nt: TGTGCCAGCAGTTTGTTCAGGGTGTCCTACAATGAGCAGTTCTTC

d_call: -
clone_size: -
v_call: TRBV6-4
j_call: TRBJ2-7
cdr3_aa: CASSSNYEQYF
cdr3_nt: TGTGCCAGCAGTAGCAACTACGAGCAGTACTTC

d_call: -
clone_size: -
v_call: TRBV27
j_call: TRBJ2-7
cdr3_aa: CASRSTPGASYEQYF
cdr3_nt: TGTGCCAGCAGGTCAACACCAGGGGCTAGCTATGAGCAGTACTTC

d_call: TRBD1
clone_size: -
v_call: TRBV4-1
j_call: TRBJ1-1
cdr3_aa: CASSQAGQGPSEAFF
cdr3_nt: TGCGCCAGCAGCCAAGCGGGACAGGGCCCTTCTGAAGCTTTCTTT

d_call: -
clone_size: -
v_call: TRBV2
j_call: TRBJ2-1
cdr3_aa: CASSEKQGSYNEQFF
cdr3_nt: TGTGCCAGCAGTGAAAAACAGGGAAGCTACAATGAGCAGTTCTTC

d_call: -
clone_size: -
v_call: TRBV4-1
j_call: TRBJ2-1
cdr3_aa: CASSQIPSSDEQFF
cdr3_nt: TGCGCCAGCAGCCAGATACCGAGCAGCGATGAGCAGTTCTTC

d_call: -
clone_size: once
v_call: TRBV27
j_call: TRBJ1-1
cdr3_aa: CASSSQDSNTEAFF
cdr3_nt: TGTGCCAGCAGTTCGCAAGACTCGAACACTGAAGCTTTCTTT

d_call: -
clone_size: -
v_call: TRBV15
j_call: TRBJ1-3
cdr3_aa: CATSRGRLDSGNTIYF
cdr3_nt: TGTGCCACCAGCAGAGGTCGGCTAGACTCTGGAAACACCATATATTTT

d_call: -
clone_size: -
v_call: TRBV7-3
j_call: TRBJ2-3
cdr3_aa: CASSLGVGPDTQYF
cdr3_nt: TGTGCCAGCAGTCTCGGTGTGGGCCCAGATACGCAGTATTTT

d_call: -
clone_size: -
v_call: TRBV4-1
j_call: TRBJ2-1
cdr3_aa: CASSQGPVGSYEQFF
cdr3_nt: TGCGCCAGCAGCCAAGGCCCAGTCGGGAGCTATGAGCAGTTCTTC

d_call: -
clone_size: -
v_call: TRBV5-1
j_call: TRBJ1-2
cdr3_aa: CASSSNGGEGGYTF
cdr3_nt: TGCGCCAGCAGCTCGAACGGAGGGGAGGGAGGCTACACCTTC

d_call: -
clone_size: -
v_call: TRBV30
j_call: TRBJ1-3
cdr3_aa: CAWSLGRVGNTIYF
cdr3_nt: TGTGCCTGGTCCCTTGGACGGGTAGGAAACACCATATATTTT

d_call: -
clone_size: -
v_call: TRBV28
j_call: TRBJ1-2
cdr3_aa: CASSLWTAHVDYGYTF
cdr3_nt: TGTGCCAGCAGTCTTTGGACAGCGCATGTTGACTATGGCTACACCTTC

d_call: -
clone_size: -
v_call: TRBV13
j_call: TRBJ2-3
cdr3_aa: CASSSTGSDTQYF
cdr3_nt: TGTGCCAGCAGCTCTACAGGGTCGGATACGCAGTATTTT

d_call: TRBD1
clone_size: once
v_call: TRBV6-5
j_call: TRBJ1-5
cdr3_aa: CASSPDRLGNQPQHF
cdr3_nt: TGTGCCAGCAGCCCGGACAGGTTAGGCAATCAGCCCCAGCATTTT

d_call: -
clone_size: -
v_call: TRBV6-1
j_call: TRBJ1-3
cdr3_aa: CASSEATGDRSGNTIYF
cdr3_nt: TGTGCCAGCAGTGAAGCGACTGGGGACCGCTCTGGAAACACCATATATTTT

d_call: -
clone_size: -
v_call: TRBV5-1
j_call: TRBJ2-7
cdr3_aa: CASSLSGTSNEQYF
cdr3_nt: TGCGCCAGCAGCTTATCCGGGACATCCAACGAGCAGTACTTC

d_call: -
clone_size: -
v_call: TRBV27
j_call: TRBJ2-7
cdr3_aa: CASRSGYEQYF
cdr3_nt: TGTGCCAGCAGATCGGGGTACGAGCAGTACTTC

d_call: -
clone_size: once
v_call: TRBV12-2
j_call: TRBJ2-3
cdr3_aa: CASRLKQGWEGRFDTDTQYF
cdr3_nt: TGTGCAAGTCGCTTAAAACAAGGTTGGGAGGGGAGATTCGATACGGATACGCAGTATTTT

d_call: -
clone_size: once
v_call: TRBV30
j_call: TRBJ1-4
cdr3_aa: CAWTIKGRTTNEKLFF
cdr3_nt: TGTGCCTGGACCATAAAAGGCAGAACAACTAATGAAAAACTGTTTTTT

d_call: -
clone_size: -
v_call: TRBV27
j_call: TRBJ2-7
cdr3_aa: CARSNTYEQYF
cdr3_nt: TGTGCCAGATCCAATACTTACGAGCAGTACTTC

d_call: -
clone_size: -
v_call: TRBV27
j_call: TRBJ2-7
cdr3_aa: CASSPNAGEQYF
cdr3_nt: TGTGCCAGCAGCCCTAACGCGGGGGAGCAGTACTTC

d_call: TRBD1
clone_size: -
v_call: TRBV28
j_call: TRBJ2-5
cdr3_aa: CASSFLQGAQETQYF
cdr3_nt: TGTGCCAGCAGTTTCCTACAGGGGGCGCAGGAGACCCAGTACTTC

d_call: -
clone_size: -
v_call: TRBV4-1
j_call: TRBJ1-2
cdr3_aa: CASSQGRHYGYTF
cdr3_nt: TGCGCCAGCAGCCAAGGTCGGCACTATGGCTACACCTTC

d_call: TRBD1
clone_size: -
v_call: TRBV6-1
j_call: TRBJ1-2
cdr3_aa: CASRDYGTGEGYTF
cdr3_nt: TGTGCCAGCAGGGATTACGGGACAGGGGAAGGCTACACCTTC

d_call: -
clone_size: -
v_call: TRBV6-1
j_call: TRBJ2-3
cdr3_aa: CASGAARDTQYF
cdr3_nt: TGTGCCAGCGGGGCGGCGAGGGATACGCAGTATTTT

d_call: TRBD2
clone_size: -
v_call: TRBV5-8
j_call: TRBJ2-1
cdr3_aa: CASSLNRLAGGWYEQFF
cdr3_nt: TGTGCCAGCAGCTTAAATCGACTAGCGGGAGGTTGGTATGAGCAGTTCTTC

d_call: -
clone_size: -
v_call: TRBV30
j_call: TRBJ2-2
cdr3_aa: CAWSLASGELFF
cdr3_nt: TGTGCCTGGAGTCTGGCGTCCGGGGAGCTGTTTTTT

d_call: -
clone_size: once
v_call: TRBV2
j_call: TRBJ1-5
cdr3_aa: CASRGGGNQPQHF
cdr3_nt: TGTGCCAGCAGGGGCGGCGGAAATCAGCCCCAGCATTTT

d_call: -
clone_size: -
v_call: TRBV4-1
j_call: TRBJ1-1
cdr3_aa: CASSQDKLRRNTEAFF
cdr3_nt: TGCGCCAGCAGCCAAGATAAGTTAAGGCGGAACACTGAAGCTTTCTTT

d_call: -
clone_size: -
v_call: TRBV14
j_call: TRBJ2-2
cdr3_aa: CASSPINTGELFF
cdr3_nt: TGTGCCAGCAGCCCCATCAACACCGGGGAGCTGTTTTTT

d_call: -
clone_size: once
v_call: TRBV6-1
j_call: TRBJ2-7
cdr3_aa: CASSSRTETYEQYF
cdr3_nt: TGTGCCAGCAGTTCCAGGACTGAGACCTACGAGCAGTACTTC

d_call: -
clone_size: few
v_call: TRBV10-3
j_call: TRBJ1-1
cdr3_aa: CAIKTFDTEAFF
cdr3_nt: TGTGCCATCAAAACGTTCGACACTGAAGCTTTCTTT

d_call: -
clone_size: -
v_call: TRBV28
j_call: TRBJ2-1
cdr3_aa: CASSLRGIAYNEQFF
cdr3_nt: TGTGCCAGCAGTTTAAGGGGCATCGCCTACAATGAGCAGTTCTTC

d_call: -
clone_size: -
v_call: TRBV6-6
j_call: TRBJ2-3
cdr3_aa: CASSQGLGTDTQYF
cdr3_nt: TGTGCCAGCAGTCAGGGTTTGGGCACAGATACGCAGTATTTT

d_call: TRBD2
clone_size: -
v_call: TRBV19
j_call: TRBJ2-1
cdr3_aa: CASSIGGLAGGRTYEQFF
cdr3_nt: TGTGCCAGTAGTATAGGGGGGCTAGCGGGAGGCCGTACATATGAGCAGTTCTTC

d_call: TRBD1
clone_size: -
v_call: TRBV7-2
j_call: TRBJ2-7
cdr3_aa: CASSLGGQGAYEQYF
cdr3_nt: TGTGCCAGCAGCTTAGGAGGTCAGGGGGCCTACGAGCAGTACTTC

d_call: -
clone_size: once
v_call: TRBV19
j_call: TRBJ1-1
cdr3_aa: CASSAGPGLMNTEAFF
cdr3_nt: TGTGCCAGTAGCGCCGGGCCGGGACTTATGAACACTGAAGCTTTCTTT

d_call: -
clone_size: -
v_call: TRBV2
j_call: TRBJ2-2
cdr3_aa: CASRQSQGAGELFF
cdr3_nt: TGTGCCAGCAGACAAAGCCAGGGAGCCGGGGAGCTGTTTTTT

d_call: TRBD2
clone_size: -
v_call: TRBV14
j_call: TRBJ2-1
cdr3_aa: CASSQGLAGSYNEQFF
cdr3_nt: TGTGCCAGCAGCCAAGGACTAGCGGGCTCCTACAATGAGCAGTTCTTC

d_call: TRBD2
clone_size: -
v_call: TRBV27
j_call: TRBJ2-1
cdr3_aa: CASKPLANLNNEQFF
cdr3_nt: TGTGCCAGCAAACCACTAGCGAACCTCAACAATGAGCAGTTCTTC

d_call: -
clone_size: -
v_call: TRBV5-4
j_call: TRBJ1-3
cdr3_aa: CASSSRGGTGNTIYF
cdr3_nt: TGTGCCAGCAGCTCAAGGGGAGGTACTGGAAACACCATATATTTT

d_call: -
clone_size: -
v_call: TRBV5-1
j_call: TRBJ2-3
cdr3_aa: CASRSGVSWDTQYF
cdr3_nt: TGCGCCAGCAGGTCGGGGGTGAGTTGGGATACGCAGTATTTT

d_call: TRBD1
clone_size: -
v_call: TRBV30
j_call: TRBJ2-7
cdr3_aa: CAWNRDRGEQYF
cdr3_nt: TGTGCCTGGAACCGGGACAGGGGCGAGCAGTACTTC

d_call: -
clone_size: -
v_call: TRBV7-9
j_call: TRBJ1-2
cdr3_aa: CASSLFSYGYTF
cdr3_nt: TGTGCCAGCAGCTTATTCAGCTATGGCTACACCTTC